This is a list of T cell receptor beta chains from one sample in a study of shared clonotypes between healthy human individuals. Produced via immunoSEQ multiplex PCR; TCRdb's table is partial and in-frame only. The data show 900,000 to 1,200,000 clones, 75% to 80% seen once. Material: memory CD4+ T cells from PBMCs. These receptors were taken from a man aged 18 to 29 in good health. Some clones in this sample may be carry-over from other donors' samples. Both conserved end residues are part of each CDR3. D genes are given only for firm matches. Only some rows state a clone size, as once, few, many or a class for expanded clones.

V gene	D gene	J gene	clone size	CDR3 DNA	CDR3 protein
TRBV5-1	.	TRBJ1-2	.	TGCGCCAGCAGCGCTAACTATGGCTACACCTTC	CASSANYGYTF
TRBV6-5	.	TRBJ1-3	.	TGTGCCAGCAGCGAAAGAGGGATACTCGGAAACACCATATATTTT	CASSERGILGNTIYF
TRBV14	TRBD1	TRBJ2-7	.	TGTGCCAGCAGCCCGACAGGGGGTCAGGTGTACGAGCAGTACTTC	CASSPTGGQVYEQYF
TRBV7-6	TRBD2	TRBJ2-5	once	TGTGCCAGCAGCTTATCAGGGAGGGAAGGGACCCAGTACTTC	CASSLSGREGTQYF
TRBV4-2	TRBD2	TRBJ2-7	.	TGTGCCAGCAGCCGGCGGGGCGGGAGGGTATACGAGCAGTACTTC	CASSRRGGRVYEQYF
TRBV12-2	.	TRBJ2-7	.	TGTGCAAGTCGCAAGACCCGGGACACCCACTACGAGCAGTACTTC	CASRKTRDTHYEQYF
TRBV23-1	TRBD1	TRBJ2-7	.	TGCGCCAGCAGTCAATCGTGGCAGGGGGATTACGAGCAGTACTTC	CASSQSWQGDYEQYF
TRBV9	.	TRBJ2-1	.	TGTGCCAGCAGCGTAGCTATTAGCGACCACAATGAGCAGTTCTTC	CASSVAISDHNEQFF
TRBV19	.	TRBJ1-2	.	TGTGCCAGTAGTATGTCCCAGGTCTATGGCTACACCTTC	CASSMSQVYGYTF
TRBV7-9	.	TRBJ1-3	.	TGTGCCAGCAGCTTGAGTTCTGGAAACACCATATATTTT	CASSLSSGNTIYF
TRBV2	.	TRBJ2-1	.	TGTGCCAGCACACAGGGACCCAACAATGAGCAGTTCTTC	CASTQGPNNEQFF
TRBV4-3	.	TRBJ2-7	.	TGCGCCAGCAGCCAAGGTGCCGCCCACCCCTCCAACGAGCAGTACTTC	CASSQGAAHPSNEQYF
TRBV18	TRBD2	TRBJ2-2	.	TGTGCCAGCTCACCGTGGACTAGCGGTAACACCGGGGAGCTGTTTTTT	CASSPWTSGNTGELFF
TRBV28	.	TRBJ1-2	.	TGTGCCAGCAGTTTCGGAAATCCGACCATCTATGGCTACACCTTC	CASSFGNPTIYGYTF
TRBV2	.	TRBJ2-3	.	TGTGCCAGCAGTGAAGACAGACAGGAGACAGATACGCAGTATTTT	CASSEDRQETDTQYF
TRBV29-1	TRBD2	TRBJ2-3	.	TGCAGCGTTGGGGAGGGAGCCACAGATACGCAGTATTTT	CSVGEGATDTQYF
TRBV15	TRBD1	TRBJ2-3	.	TGTGCCACCAGCAGAGGTCAGGGGGCCAGCCCAGATACGCAGTATTTT	CATSRGQGASPDTQYF
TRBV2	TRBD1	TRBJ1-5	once	TGTGCCAGCAATCTTGACTCAGGGGGAAACCAGCCCCAGCATTTT	CASNLDSGGNQPQHF
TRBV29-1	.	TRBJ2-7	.	TGCAGCGCTGTGGGACTTACCAACTACGAGCAGTACTTC	CSAVGLTNYEQYF
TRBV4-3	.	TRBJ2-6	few	TGCGCCAGCAGCCCACAGGGATCTGGGGCCAACGTCCTGACTTTC	CASSPQGSGANVLTF
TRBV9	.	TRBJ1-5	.	TGTGCCAGCAGCGTAGAGGGGGGTCCTCAGCCCCAGCATTTT	CASSVEGGPQPQHF
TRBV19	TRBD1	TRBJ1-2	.	TGTGCCAGTAGTACCACACCGGACAGGGCCGGGAATGGCTACACCTTC	CASSTTPDRAGNGYTF